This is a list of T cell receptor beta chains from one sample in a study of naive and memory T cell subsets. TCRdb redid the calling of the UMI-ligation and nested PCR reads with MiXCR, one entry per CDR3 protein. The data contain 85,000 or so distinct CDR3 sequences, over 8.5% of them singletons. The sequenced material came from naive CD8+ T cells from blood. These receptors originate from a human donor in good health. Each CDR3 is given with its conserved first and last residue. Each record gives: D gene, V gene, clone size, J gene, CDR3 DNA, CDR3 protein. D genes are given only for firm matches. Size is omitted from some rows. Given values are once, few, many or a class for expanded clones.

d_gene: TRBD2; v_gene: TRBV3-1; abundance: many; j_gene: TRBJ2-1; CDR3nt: TGTGCCAGCAGCCACGGGCTAGCGGGAGGAGGGGATGAGCAGTTCTTC; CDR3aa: CASSHGLAGGGDEQFF
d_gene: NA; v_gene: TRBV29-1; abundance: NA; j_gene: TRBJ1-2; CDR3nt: TGCAGCGTTGAAGGCGGACAGAACTTTGGCTACACCTTC; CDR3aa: CSVEGGQNFGYTF
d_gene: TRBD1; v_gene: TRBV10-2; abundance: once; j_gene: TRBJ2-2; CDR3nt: TGCGCCACCCCATCCTCCGGGACAGGGGGCCTAAACACCGGGGAGCTGTTTTTT; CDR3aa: CATPSSGTGGLNTGELFF
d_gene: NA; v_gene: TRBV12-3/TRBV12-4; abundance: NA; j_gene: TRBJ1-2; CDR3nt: TGTGCCAGCAGCTTGGGACAATCCCCCTATGGCTACACCTTC; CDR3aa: CASSLGQSPYGYTF
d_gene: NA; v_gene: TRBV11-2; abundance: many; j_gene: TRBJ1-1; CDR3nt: TGTGCCAGCAGCTTAAGGCGCGAGTTGAACACTGAAGCTTTCTTT; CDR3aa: CASSLRRELNTEAFF
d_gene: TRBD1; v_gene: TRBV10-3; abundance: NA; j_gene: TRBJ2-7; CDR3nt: TGTGCCATCAAAGGGGGCGCCGAGCAGTACTTC; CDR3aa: CAIKGGAEQYF
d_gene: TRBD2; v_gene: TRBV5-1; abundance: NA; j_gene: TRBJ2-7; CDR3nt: TGCGCCAGCAGCTTGGTGCAGGGGACTAGCGGGCCTCGATACGAGCAGTACTTC; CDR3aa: CASSLVQGTSGPRYEQYF
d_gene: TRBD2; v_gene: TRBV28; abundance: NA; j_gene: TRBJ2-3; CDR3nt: TGTGCCAGCAGTTCAAGGGACTACCTTTGGGATACGCAGTATTTT; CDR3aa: CASSSRDYLWDTQYF
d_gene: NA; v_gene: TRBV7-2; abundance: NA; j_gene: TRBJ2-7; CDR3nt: TGTGCCAGCAGCTTGGAGCACCATGCCACCTACGAGCAGTACTTC; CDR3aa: CASSLEHHATYEQYF
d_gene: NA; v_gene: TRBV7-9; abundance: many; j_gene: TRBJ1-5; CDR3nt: TGTGCCAGCACCCTGCCCTCTGTGGGGTGGCAGCCCCAGCATTTT; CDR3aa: CASTLPSVGWQPQHF
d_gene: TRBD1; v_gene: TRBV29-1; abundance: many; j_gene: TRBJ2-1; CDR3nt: TGCAGCGTTGAACGGGTATGGACAGGGGGAAGCAGAAAAAATGAGCAGTTCTTC; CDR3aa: CSVERVWTGGSRKNEQFF
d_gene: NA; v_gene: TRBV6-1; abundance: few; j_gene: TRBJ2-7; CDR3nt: TGTGCCAGCAAACTACCGGACAGTAACTACGAGCAGTACTTC; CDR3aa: CASKLPDSNYEQYF
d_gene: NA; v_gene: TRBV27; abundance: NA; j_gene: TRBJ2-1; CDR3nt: TGTGCCAGCAGTCCACGATACAATGAGCAGTTCTTC; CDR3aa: CASSPRYNEQFF
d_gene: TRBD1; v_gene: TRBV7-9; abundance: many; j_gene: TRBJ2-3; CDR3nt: TGTGCCAGCAGTTATGTACAGGGGGCAGATACGCAGTATTTT; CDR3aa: CASSYVQGADTQYF
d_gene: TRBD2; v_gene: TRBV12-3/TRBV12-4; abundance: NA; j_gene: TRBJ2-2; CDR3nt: TGTGCCAGCAGTTTAGTACTAGCGGCGACACCGACCGGGGAGCTGTTTTTT; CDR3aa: CASSLVLAATPTGELFF
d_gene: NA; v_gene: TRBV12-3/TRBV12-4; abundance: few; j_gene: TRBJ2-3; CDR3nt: TGTGCCAGCCTAGGGGCGGTTGGGCAGTATTTT; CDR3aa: CASLGAVGQYF
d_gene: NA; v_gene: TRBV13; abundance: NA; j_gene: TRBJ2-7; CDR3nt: TGTGCCAGCAGCTTAGGCAGGGATGGGCAGTACTTC; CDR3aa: CASSLGRDGQYF
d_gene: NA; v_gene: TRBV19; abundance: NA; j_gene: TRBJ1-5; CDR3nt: TGTGCCAGTATATCAGGGGCCAATCAGCCCCAGCATTTT; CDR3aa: CASISGANQPQHF
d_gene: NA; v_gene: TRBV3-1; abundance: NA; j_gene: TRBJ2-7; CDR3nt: TGTGCCAGCAGCCAAGATCCCGGACTTGAGCAGTACTTC; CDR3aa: CASSQDPGLEQYF
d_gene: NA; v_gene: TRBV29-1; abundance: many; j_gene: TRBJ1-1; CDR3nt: TGCAGCGTTGAAGACGGACAGAACACTGAAGCTTTCTTT; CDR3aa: CSVEDGQNTEAFF
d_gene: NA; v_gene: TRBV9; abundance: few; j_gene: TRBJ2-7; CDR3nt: TGTGCCAGCAGCGTAGGAGCATCCTTCGAGCAGTACTTC; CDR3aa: CASSVGASFEQYF
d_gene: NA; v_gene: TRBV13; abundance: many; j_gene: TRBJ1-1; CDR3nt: TGTGCCAGCAGCCCACAGGGCCAAGCTTTCTTT; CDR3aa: CASSPQGQAFF
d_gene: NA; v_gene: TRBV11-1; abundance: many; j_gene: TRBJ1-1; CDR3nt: TGTGCCAGCAGCTTAGAGGGAGACACTGAAGCTTTCTTT; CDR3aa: CASSLEGDTEAFF
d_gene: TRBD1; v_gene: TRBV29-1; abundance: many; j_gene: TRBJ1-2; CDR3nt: TGCAGCGTTGGGAACCGGGACAGGGATGGCTACACCTTC; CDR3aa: CSVGNRDRDGYTF
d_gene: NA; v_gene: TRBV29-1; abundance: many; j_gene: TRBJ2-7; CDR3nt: TGCAGCGTGCTCTCAGGGGCTACCTACGAGCAGTACTTC; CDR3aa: CSVLSGATYEQYF
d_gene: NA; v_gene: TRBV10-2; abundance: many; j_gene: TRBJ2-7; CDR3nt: TGCGCCAGCAGAGGCTATGACGGCGGATACGAGCAGTACTTC; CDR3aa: CASRGYDGGYEQYF
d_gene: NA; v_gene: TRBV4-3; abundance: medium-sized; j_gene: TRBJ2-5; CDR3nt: TGCGCCAGCAGCCAAGATGGCGAGTACCAAGAGACCCAGTACTTC; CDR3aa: CASSQDGEYQETQYF
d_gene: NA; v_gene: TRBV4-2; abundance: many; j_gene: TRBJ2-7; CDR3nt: TGTGCCAGCAGCCAACGGTACCCGAACTCCTACGAGCAGTACTTC; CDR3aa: CASSQRYPNSYEQYF
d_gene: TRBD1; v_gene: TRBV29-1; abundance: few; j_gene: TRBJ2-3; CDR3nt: TGCAGCGCACGAACAGGGGGCGGCACAGATACGCAGTATTTT; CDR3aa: CSARTGGGTDTQYF
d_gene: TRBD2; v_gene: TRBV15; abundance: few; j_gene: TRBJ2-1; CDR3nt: TGTGCCACCAGCAGAACTTCAGAGGGAGGGGACAATGAGCAGTTCTTC; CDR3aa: CATSRTSEGGDNEQFF
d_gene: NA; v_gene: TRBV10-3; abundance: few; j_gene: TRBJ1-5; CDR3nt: TGTGCCATCAGTGACCTTAGCAATCAGCCCCAGCATTTT; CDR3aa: CAISDLSNQPQHF
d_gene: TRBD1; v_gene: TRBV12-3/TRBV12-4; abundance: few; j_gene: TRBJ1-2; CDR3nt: TGTGCCAGCAGGATAGGGGGCGGTGGCTACACCTTC; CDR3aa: CASRIGGGGYTF
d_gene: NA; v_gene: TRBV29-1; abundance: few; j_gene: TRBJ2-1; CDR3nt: TGCAGCGTTGAACCCCGTGCAGGTGGTGAGCAGTTCTTC; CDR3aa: CSVEPRAGGEQFF
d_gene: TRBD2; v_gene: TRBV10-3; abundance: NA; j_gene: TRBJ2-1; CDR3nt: TGTGCCATCAGCGCGGGAGTCTACAATGAGCAGTTCTTC; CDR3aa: CAISAGVYNEQFF
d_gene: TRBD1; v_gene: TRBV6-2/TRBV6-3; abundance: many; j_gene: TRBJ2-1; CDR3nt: TGTGCCAGCAGTTCCGTCCCGGGACAGGGTTGGGAGCAGTTCTTC; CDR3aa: CASSSVPGQGWEQFF
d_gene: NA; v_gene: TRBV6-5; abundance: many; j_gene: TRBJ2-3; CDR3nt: TGTGCCAGCAGACTCGGACCCCTGGGTACGCAGTATTTT; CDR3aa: CASRLGPLGTQYF
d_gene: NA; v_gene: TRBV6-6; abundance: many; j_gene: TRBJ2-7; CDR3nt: TGTGCCAGCAGTTACGCGTACGAGCAGTACTTC; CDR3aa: CASSYAYEQYF
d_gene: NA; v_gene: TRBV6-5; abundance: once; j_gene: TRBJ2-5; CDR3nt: TGTGCCAGCGGTTACGATCCGGGTGGGCAAGAGACCCAGTACTTC; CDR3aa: CASGYDPGGQETQYF